The clone carrying this T cell receptor beta chain was seen more than once but under ten times. The CDR3 runs 15 residues. With 3 bases clipped from V and 2 bases from J, the junction kept 8 bases outside the gene matches. Per germline, CDR1 DFQATT and CDR2 SNEGSKA (reference sequence). This entry comes from a study of blood T cells in healthy people across ages. Aged roughly 6 to 90, donors were systemically healthy Caucasians from Russia. Primed by a sample-barcoded 5' primer and a J-beta primer mix, a second PCR proceeded for about 6 to 11 cycles. TCRdb fed the 5' RACE reads into MiXCR, producing one record per CDR3 protein. In the table there are roughly 800,000 distinct CDR3 sequences, roughly 60% of which are singletons.

The specimen sequenced was blood. The TCR comes from a young man in good health. The chain uses TRBV20-1 and TRBJ2-7; 9 positions agree with TRBD2. CDR3 loop: CSARSPASGTYEQYF. Here the CDR3 DNA reads TGCAGTGCTAGGTCCCCGGCTAGCGGGACCTACGAGCAGTACTTC.